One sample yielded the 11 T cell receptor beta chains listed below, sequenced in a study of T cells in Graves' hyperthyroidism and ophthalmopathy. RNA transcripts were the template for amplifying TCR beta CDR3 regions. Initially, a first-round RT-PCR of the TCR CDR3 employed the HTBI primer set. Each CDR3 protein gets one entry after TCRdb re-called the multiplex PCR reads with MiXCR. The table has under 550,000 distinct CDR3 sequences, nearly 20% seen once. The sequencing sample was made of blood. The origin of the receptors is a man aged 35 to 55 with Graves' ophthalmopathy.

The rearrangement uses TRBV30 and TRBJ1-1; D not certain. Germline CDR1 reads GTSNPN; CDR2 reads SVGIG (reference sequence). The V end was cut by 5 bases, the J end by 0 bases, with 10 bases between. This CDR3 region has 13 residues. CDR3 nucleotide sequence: TGTGCCTGGGGGAGAGGGATGAACACTGAAGCTTTCTTT. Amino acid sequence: CAWGRGMNTEAFF.

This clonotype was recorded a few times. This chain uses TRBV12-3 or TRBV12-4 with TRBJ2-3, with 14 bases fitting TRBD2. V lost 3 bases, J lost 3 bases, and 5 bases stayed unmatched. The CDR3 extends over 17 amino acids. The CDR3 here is CASSLGLAGAWTDTQYF. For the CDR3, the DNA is TGTGCCAGCAGTTTGGGACTAGCGGGAGCCTGGACAGATACGCAGTATTTT.

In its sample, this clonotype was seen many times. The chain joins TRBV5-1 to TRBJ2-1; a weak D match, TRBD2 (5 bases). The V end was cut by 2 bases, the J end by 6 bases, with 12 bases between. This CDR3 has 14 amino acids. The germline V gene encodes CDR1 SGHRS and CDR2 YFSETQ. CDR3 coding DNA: TGCGCCAGCAGCTTTGAGGTAGCGCTCAATGAGCAGTTCTTC. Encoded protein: CASSFEVALNEQFF. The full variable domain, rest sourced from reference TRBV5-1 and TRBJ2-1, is KAGVTQTPRYLIKTRGQQVTLSCSPISGHRSVSWYQQTPGQGLQFLFEYFSETQRNKGNFPGRFSGRQFSNSRSEMNVSTLELGDSALYLCASSFEVALNEQFFGPGTRLTVL.

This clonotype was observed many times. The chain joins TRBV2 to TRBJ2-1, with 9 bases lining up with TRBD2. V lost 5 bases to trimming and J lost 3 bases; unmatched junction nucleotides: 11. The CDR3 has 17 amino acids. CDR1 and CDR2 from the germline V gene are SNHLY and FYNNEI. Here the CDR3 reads CASSQEIGLAHYNEQFF. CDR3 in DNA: TGTGCCAGCAGTCAGGAAATAGGACTAGCGCACTACAATGAGCAGTTCTTC.

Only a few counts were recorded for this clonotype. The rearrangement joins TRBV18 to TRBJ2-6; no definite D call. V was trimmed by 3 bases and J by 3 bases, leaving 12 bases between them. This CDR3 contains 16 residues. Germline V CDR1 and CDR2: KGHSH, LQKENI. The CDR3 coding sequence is TGTGCCAGCTCACCGGGCGAGGACGGTGGGGCCAACGTCCTGACTTTC. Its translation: CASSPGEDGGANVLTF.

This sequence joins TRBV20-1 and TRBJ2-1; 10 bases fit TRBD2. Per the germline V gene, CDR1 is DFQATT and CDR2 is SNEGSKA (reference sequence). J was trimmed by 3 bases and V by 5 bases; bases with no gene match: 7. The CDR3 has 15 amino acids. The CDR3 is CSAPRTSGFYNEQFF. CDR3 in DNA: TGCAGTGCTCCTCGGACTAGCGGATTCTACAATGAGCAGTTCTTC.

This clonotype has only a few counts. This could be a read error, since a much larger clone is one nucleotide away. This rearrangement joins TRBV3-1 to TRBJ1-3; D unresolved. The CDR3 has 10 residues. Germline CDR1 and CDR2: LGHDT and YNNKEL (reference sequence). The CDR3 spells CASGFDTMYF. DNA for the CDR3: TGTGCCAGCGGGTTTGACACCATGTATTTT. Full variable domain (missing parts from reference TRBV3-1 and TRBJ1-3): DTAVSQTPKYLVTQMGNDKSIKCEQNLGHDTMYWYKQDSKKFLKIMFSYNNKELIINETVPNRFSPKSPDKAHLNLHINSLELGDSAVYFCASGFDTMYFGEGSWLTVV.

The CDR3 reads CSASLTNSGNTIYF. The DNA for the CDR3 is TGCAGTGCTAGTCTGACAAACTCTGGAAACACCATATATTTT. The V call is TRBV20-1, the J call TRBJ1-3; the D is unclear. Trimming shortened V by 3 bases and J by 0 bases, and 9 bases separated the two germline ends. The germline V gene has CDR1 DFQATT and CDR2 SNEGSKA (reference sequence). The CDR3 covers 14 residues.

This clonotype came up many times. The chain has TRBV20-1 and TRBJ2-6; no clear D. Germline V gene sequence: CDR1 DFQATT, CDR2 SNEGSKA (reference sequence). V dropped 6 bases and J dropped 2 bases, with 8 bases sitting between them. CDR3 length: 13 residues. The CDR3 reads CSAYAAGANVLTF. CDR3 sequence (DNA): TGCAGTGCATACGCAGCTGGGGCCAACGTCCTGACTTTC.

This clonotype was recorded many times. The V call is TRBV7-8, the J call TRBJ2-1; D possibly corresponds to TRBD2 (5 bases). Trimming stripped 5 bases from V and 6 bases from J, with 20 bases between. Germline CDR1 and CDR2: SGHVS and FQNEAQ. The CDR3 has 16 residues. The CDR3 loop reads CASSHRIASGSNEQFF. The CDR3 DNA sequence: TGTGCCAGCAGCCACAGAATAGCTTCGGGGTCCAATGAGCAGTTCTTC.

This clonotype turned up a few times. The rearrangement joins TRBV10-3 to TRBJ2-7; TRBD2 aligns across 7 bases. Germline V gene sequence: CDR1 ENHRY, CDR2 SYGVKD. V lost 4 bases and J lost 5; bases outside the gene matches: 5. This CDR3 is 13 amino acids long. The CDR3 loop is CAISGPRGDEQYF. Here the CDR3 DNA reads TGTGCCATCAGTGGGCCACGGGGGGACGAGCAGTACTTC.